The subject of this entry is one TCR beta chain. Its cognate antigen has yet to be identified. Trimming takes 4 bases from V and 8 bases from J, and the germline ends sit 11 bases apart. CDR1 and CDR2, per the germline V gene, are MDHEN and SYDVKM. From the cysteine through the phenylalanine, the CDR3 covers 12 amino acids. Only the CDR3 DNA stays, 36 bases, in frame from base 1. This specimen belongs to a study of cytomegalovirus exposure and HLA in healthy donors (TCRdb year 2017). Context from the whole study: An earlier analysis of 587 of the donors reported about 280 Gb of sequence data and around 120 million unique TCR beta sequences obtained from roughly 180 million T cells. HLA typing included class I and class II loci at four-digit resolution. Around 300 gigabases of sequencing data and roughly 90 million unique TCR sequences were included in an early release covering under 650 HLA-typed donors. In a later analysis, previously published TCR beta repertoires from 670 or so donors were re-analyzed and high-resolution HLA genotyping was added so that TCR occurrence patterns could be studied. The number of typed donors differed by locus: about 629-630 for A, B, C, DRB1 and DQB1; roughly 510 for DQA1; around 580 for DPA1; and roughly 490 for DPB1. Rather than drawing on any new phenotypic data, the later analysis identified candidate immune exposures from TCR beta sequences and the way those sequences occurred across donors. An earlier analysis of fewer than 750 of the donors used high-throughput TCR beta sequencing to judge whether each TCR beta V gene segment behaved as functional or pseudogenic. Among the approximately 420 genotyped donors, around 81% belonged to the genetic ancestry cluster associated with self-reported Caucasian donors. Along with the approximately 620-subject first cohort, a separate validation cohort of roughly 110 different subjects was used. The aim of the study was to test whether cataloging public T cell receptors could identify signatures of past pathogen exposure. Genome-wide SNP genotypes for about 65% of the roughly 670 donors were used in a later genetic analysis, which treated that subset as a discovery cohort. The study profiled the T cell repertoires of fewer than 850 subjects by immunosequencing and related them to cytomegalovirus serostatus. Alongside the repertoire data, information on donor age, sex, ethnicity and CMV serostatus was compiled. All discovery cohort repertoires had been generated on a single sequencing platform. Among around 400 genotyped donors of the cohort, an average of roughly 230,000 unique TCR beta nucleotide sequences was sequenced per donor, of which 15% to 20% were non-productive. To predict cytomegalovirus infection status, the study combined high-throughput TCR immunosequencing, statistical association of individual TCRs with disease status, and machine learning. About 5 DR-DQ haplotypes were handled as single units for association and clustering, since linkage in the cohort was strong.

In total, around 600 healthy bone marrow donors made up the cohort. Cohort members were all nominally healthy when sampled, although unrecorded immune exposures were likely present. The donor tested CMV seronegative and was one of the 352 seronegative cohort members. A peripheral blood sample was collected from each donor, and TCR beta sequencing was performed on peripheral blood mononuclear cells. Genomic DNA was extracted from the blood cell samples with the Qiagen DNeasy Blood Extraction Kit. Overall results and qualifications from the work: The study gave a list of more than 150 TCR beta chains associated with cytomegalovirus. Linkage disequilibrium might explain the correlated functional status among segregating V segments, but an unknown experimental factor could not be excluded. When HLA alleles, especially DR and DQ, strongly co-occurred, TCR associations were difficult to assign to individual alleles. The 87-base-pair reads could not distinguish some IMGT-functional V segments, including TRBV6-2 and TRBV6-3, so those segments were excluded. The classifier was reported to diagnose cytomegalovirus status with high specificity and sensitivity in both the original cohort and the validation cohort. Because counts were too low, approximately 18 rarely observed V segments, including chromosome 9 orphons, were excluded from the earlier analysis of some 590 of the donors. In this cohort, only TCR beta chains were sequenced, and detectable features were limited by the absence of alpha or paired-chain data. A cluster of highly shared sequence variants was judged likely to represent a technical artifact of the sequencing pipeline. In an earlier analysis of around 600 of the donors, most TCR beta V segments appeared in productive rearrangements about 90% or about 30% of the time, broadly matching IMGT annotations. At a false discovery rate of 0.05, a later analysis linked roughly 17,000 TCR beta sequences to specific HLA alleles. Because HLA typing was missing for some donors at each locus, association tests included only the typed subset. A later analysis found that TCR association rates varied across HLA loci, with DRB1 alleles showing the most associated TCRs and HLA-C alleles the fewest. A later analysis found that most CMV-associated TCR beta chains appeared HLA-restricted, with HLA associations seemingly driven largely by CMV exposure. Most TCR sequences were observed very rarely across donors, whereas some public TCRs were present in many individuals. A further reported finding was that TCR beta sequences accurately predicted the HLA-A and HLA-B alleles for most subjects in the first cohort. According to the authors, the approach could potentially be generalized to other disease states and immunological phenotypes. A later analysis reported that several top co-occurrence clusters appeared linked to parvovirus B19, influenza, CMV and Epstein-Barr virus. In vitro tests confirmed that a few of the cytomegalovirus-associated TCR beta chains recognize cytomegalovirus antigens. A later genetic analysis associated a missense DCLRE1C variant with V-gene and J-gene trimming of TCR beta chains, and an independent cohort replicated the association. Sequencing depth was assumed to be roughly uniform across donors in the presence/absence analyses, though that assumption may not hold. For the cohort, immune exposure information was limited to CMV serostatus. In a later analysis, HLA-associated TCR beta chains showed more clonal expansion and lower generation probabilities than non-associated chains that were equally common. According to a later genetic analysis, donors in an Asian-associated ancestry cluster had fewer N-insertions in productive TCRs than the approximately 630-donor mean.

Receptor amplification or capture employed the immunoSEQ multiplex PCR assay. A mixture of 60 forward primers for TCR Vbeta segments and 13 reverse primers for TCR Jbeta segments was used in the multiplex PCR. The CDR3 region of rearranged TCR beta genes was amplified from genomic DNA by a multiplex PCR assay. The amplified TCR beta libraries were sequenced on the Illumina HiSeq System as 87-base-pair reads. Concerning the study's data processing: In a later analysis, some 80 million unique TCR beta chains were counted across the 500 to 700 repertoires, and roughly 11 million of these chains were shared by at least two donors. Raw reads were error-corrected and collapsed into unique sequences with a nearest-neighbor algorithm that merged closely related sequences to remove PCR and sequencing errors. CDR3 sequences were aligned to IMGT reference sequences to assign V, D and J gene segments. For a sequence to be retained, a match of at least six nucleotides was required to both a V gene segment and a J gene segment. A rearrangement counted as productive if the CDR3 had no stop codons and remained in frame with V and J, and every other rearrangement counted as non-productive. CDR3 was defined according to IMGT convention as the region running from the second conserved V-encoded cysteine to the conserved J-encoded phenylalanine. In an earlier analysis of 500 to 650 of the donors, sequences lacking an unambiguous match to a single V gene segment were excluded. An earlier analysis of a few hundred of the donors called V segments functional above 56.7% productive rearrangements and segregating when the between-donor standard deviation exceeded 5%. A statistical classification framework was built to diagnose cytomegalovirus status from the catalog of TCR beta chain sequences. In a later analysis, V and J genes were assigned by comparing TCR nucleotide sequences against IMGT/GENE-DB human TR gene sequences. In a later analysis, CDR3 sequences and most-parsimonious VDJ recombination scenarios were assigned using the TCRdist pipeline. In a later analysis, every TCR beta chain was defined by the combination of its CDR3 amino acid sequence and its V-gene family, and reads without a unique V-gene family were dropped. As a way to deal with suspected cross-contamination and a sequencing artifact, a later analysis dropped approximately 570 nucleotide sequences that were highly shared and had low generation probability. In a later analysis, a clonal expansion index was calculated for each public chain from normalized within-repertoire ranks of inferred template counts. In a later analysis, generation probabilities were computed using a VDJ recombination model fitted to out-of-frame rearrangements, and the results were checked against IGoR. A later analysis scored TCR-TCR, TCR-HLA and TCR-CMV co-occurrence with hypergeometric tests, applying a repertoire-size bias correction to TCR pairs. A later analysis estimated false discovery rates by permuting HLA or CMV assignments 20 times. In a later analysis, co-occurring TCRs were grouped using DBSCAN, with TCRdist sequence similarity added in when clustering inside HLA-allele-positive subsets. Co-occurrence clustering excluded repertoires with fewer than 30,000 or more than 120,000 public chains, plus five with anomalous nucleotide sharing. TCRdb obtained this table from immuneACCESS and retained in-frame rearrangements with V and J assigned. These tables miss some clones; where compared with another copy, unresolved V genes account for less than half of the shortfall, and the remainder is unexplained. V, J and clone size reflect that table, while D and trimming were determined from the DNA. The table kept for this sample lists about 160,000 clones. The ten largest make up under 2.5% of the sample.

Input material: PBMCs. Recombination connected TRBV28 to TRBJ1-2; there is no confident call for the D gene. The receptor's source is a man aged 25-45 years in good health and CMV-seronegative. In nucleotides, the sequence is TGTGCCAGCAGTTCCGGGGAGAAGGGCTACACCTTC. The encoded protein is CASSSGEKGYTF.